These T cell receptor beta chains were read from a single sample in a study of cytomegalovirus exposure and HLA in healthy donors. Profiled with immunoSEQ multiplex PCR; TCRdb holds only in-frame clones, not every one. Among 200,000 to 250,000 clones listed, just over 90% were seen once. The sequencing input was PBMCs. These receptors all come from a young woman in good health and CMV-seronegative. Both conserved end residues are trimmed from each CDR3. Fields, in order: V gene, J gene, CDR3 protein.

>TRBV7-7|TRBJ2-1
ASSLDSGSIQF
>TRBV2|TRBJ2-7
ASSYRDREYNEQY
>TRBV27|TRBJ2-5
ASSPDYKGETQY
>TRBV2|TRBJ1-6
ASSRDRGYSPLH
>TRBV19|TRBJ2-7
ASSVPGQVSSYEQY
>TRBV6-5|TRBJ1-2
ASSRPTAGYGYT
>TRBV27|TRBJ1-2
ASSPTAHSNYGYT
>TRBV7-9|TRBJ1-1
ASSPGGPTEAF
>TRBV4-2|TRBJ1-1
ASSQDRTGIGSEAF
>TRBV27|TRBJ2-1
ASSLGTSFQNEQF
>TRBV7-9|TRBJ2-7
ASSPQTGSKLYEQY
>TRBV5-5|TRBJ1-2
ASSPETGGGYT
>TRBV7-8|TRBJ2-2
ASSSGRDWELF
>TRBV28|TRBJ2-3
ASSPTDYRADTQY
>TRBV5-1|TRBJ2-7
ASSLAGGSLSYEQY
>TRBV6-5|TRBJ1-5
ASSRDRGSNQPQH
>TRBV7-2|TRBJ1-6
ASSPRANSPLH
>TRBV28|TRBJ1-1
AAQGLTEAF
>TRBV11-2|TRBJ2-2
AGLRLESGELF
>TRBV30|TRBJ2-7
AWSRDREYEQY
>TRBV19|TRBJ1-5
ASSIAEDRVWNQPQH
>TRBV6-5|TRBJ2-5
ASRRDSPSETQY
>TRBV27|TRBJ1-2
ASSSPGGSVYGYT
>TRBV5-1|TRBJ1-1
ASSLASDSEAF
>TRBV5-1|TRBJ2-2
ASSFPGTGELF
>TRBV5-1|TRBJ1-2
ASSLVGQGDGYT
>TRBV27|TRBJ1-5
ASSFGGRVIDQPQH
>TRBV7-8|TRBJ1-4
ASSVLRPGTGERGKQKLF
>TRBV28|TRBJ2-4
ASSQGLKNIQY
>TRBV10-3|TRBJ1-1
AISGRGTANTEAF
>TRBV7-9|TRBJ1-1
ASSPQGGNTEAF
>TRBV4-1|TRBJ2-5
ASSQVREETQY
>TRBV2|TRBJ2-6
ASSAVRGSGANVLT
>TRBV7-9|TRBJ1-2
ASSLGQDSNGYT
>TRBV7-8|TRBJ2-4
ASSLPGREAKNIQY
>TRBV28|TRBJ2-1
ASSPGLGHGEQF
>TRBV7-6|TRBJ2-7
ASSSDKGGAGAGEQY
>TRBV4-1|TRBJ2-7
ASSEVQGMYEQY
>TRBV6-5|TRBJ1-2
ASSTGGGYT
>TRBV6-4|TRBJ1-1
ASSDSKFAGDTEAF
>TRBV10-3|TRBJ1-2
AISVKGDGYGYT
>TRBV5-1|TRBJ2-7
ASSFSGSYEQY
>TRBV2|TRBJ1-5
ASRKQSGQGNQPQH
>TRBV7-9|TRBJ1-1
ASSLGGINTEAF
>TRBV18|TRBJ1-1
ASSPPAGLSEAF
>TRBV7-2|TRBJ2-1
ASRHGRETHNEQF
>TRBV5-6|TRBJ2-7
ASSGTGGGKQY
>TRBV18|TRBJ1-4
ASSPSPGTSEKLF
>TRBV13|TRBJ2-1
ASVRGYNEQF
>TRBV5-1|TRBJ1-1
ASSHDGSEAF
>TRBV5-1|TRBJ2-7
ASSFDPSAFGEQY
>TRBV5-1|TRBJ2-3
ASGASPDRSVDTQY
>TRBV27|TRBJ2-1
ASSLLLAHLGSYNEQF